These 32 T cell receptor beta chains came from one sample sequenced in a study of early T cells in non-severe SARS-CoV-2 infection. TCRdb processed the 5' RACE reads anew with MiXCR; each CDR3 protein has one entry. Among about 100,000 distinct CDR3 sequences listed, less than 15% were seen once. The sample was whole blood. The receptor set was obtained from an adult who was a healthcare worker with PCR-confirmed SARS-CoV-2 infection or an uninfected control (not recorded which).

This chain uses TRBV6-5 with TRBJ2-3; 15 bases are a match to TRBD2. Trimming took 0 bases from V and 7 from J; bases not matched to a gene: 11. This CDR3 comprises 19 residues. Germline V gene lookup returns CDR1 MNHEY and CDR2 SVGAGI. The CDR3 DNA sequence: TGTGCCAGCAGTTACTCGACGGGACTAGCGGGGGGCAACGCACATACGCAGTATTTT. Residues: CASSYSTGLAGGNAHTQYF.

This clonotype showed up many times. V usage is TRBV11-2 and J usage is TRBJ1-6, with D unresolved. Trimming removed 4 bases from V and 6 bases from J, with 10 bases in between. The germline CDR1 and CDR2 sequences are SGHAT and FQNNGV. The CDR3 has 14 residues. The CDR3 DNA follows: TGTGCCAGCAGCTCGTGGGTGGGTAATTCACCCCTCCACTTT. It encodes CASSSWVGNSPLHF.

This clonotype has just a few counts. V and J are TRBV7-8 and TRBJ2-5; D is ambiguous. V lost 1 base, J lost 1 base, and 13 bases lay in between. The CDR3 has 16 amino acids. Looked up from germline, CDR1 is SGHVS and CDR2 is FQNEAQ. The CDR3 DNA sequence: TGTGCCAGCAGCTTAGAGTTGGGATACGGCCAAGAGACCCAGTACTTC. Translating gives CASSLELGYGQETQYF.

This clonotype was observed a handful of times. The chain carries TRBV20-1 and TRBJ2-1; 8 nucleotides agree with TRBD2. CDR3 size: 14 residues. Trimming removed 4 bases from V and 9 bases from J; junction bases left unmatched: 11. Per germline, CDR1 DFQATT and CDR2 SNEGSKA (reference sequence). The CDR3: CSAIWTSLLGEQFF. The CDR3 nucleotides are TGCAGTGCTATCTGGACTAGCTTATTGGGTGAGCAGTTCTTC.

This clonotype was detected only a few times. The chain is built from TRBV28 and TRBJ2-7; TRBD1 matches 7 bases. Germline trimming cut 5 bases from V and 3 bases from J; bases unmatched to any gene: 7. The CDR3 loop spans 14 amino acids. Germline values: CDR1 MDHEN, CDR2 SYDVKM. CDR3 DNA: TGTGCCAGCAGTCCCGACAGGGTTCGCTACGAGCAGTACTTC. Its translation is CASSPDRVRYEQYF.

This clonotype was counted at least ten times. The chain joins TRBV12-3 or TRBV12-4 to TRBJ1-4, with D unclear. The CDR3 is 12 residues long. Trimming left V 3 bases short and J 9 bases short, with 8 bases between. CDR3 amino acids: CASSFRQQKLFF. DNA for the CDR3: TGTGCCAGCAGTTTTCGCCAACAAAAACTGTTTTTT.

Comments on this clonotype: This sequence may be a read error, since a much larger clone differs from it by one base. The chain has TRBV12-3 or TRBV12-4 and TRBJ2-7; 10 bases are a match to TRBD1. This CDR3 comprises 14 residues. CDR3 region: CANSLRQGAFEQYF. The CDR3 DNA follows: TGTGCCAACAGTTTAAGACAGGGGGCGTTCGAGCAGTACTTC.

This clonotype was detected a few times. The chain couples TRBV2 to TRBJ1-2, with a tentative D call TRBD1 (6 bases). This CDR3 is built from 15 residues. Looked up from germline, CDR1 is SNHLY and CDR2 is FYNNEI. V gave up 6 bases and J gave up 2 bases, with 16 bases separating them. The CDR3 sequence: CASSWGQGPNYGYTF. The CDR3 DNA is TGTGCCAGCAGCTGGGGGCAGGGGCCGAACTATGGCTACACCTTC.

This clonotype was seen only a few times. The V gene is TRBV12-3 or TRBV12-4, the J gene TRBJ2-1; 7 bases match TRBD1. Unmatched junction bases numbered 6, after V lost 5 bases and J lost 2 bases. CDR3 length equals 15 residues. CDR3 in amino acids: CASSLTGVAYNEQFF. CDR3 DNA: TGTGCCAGCAGTCTAACAGGGGTTGCCTACAATGAGCAGTTCTTC.

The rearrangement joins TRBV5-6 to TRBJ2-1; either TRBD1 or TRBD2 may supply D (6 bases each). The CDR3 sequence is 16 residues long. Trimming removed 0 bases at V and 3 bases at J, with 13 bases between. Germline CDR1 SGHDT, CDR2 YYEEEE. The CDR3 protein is CASSLDPGEVYNEQFF. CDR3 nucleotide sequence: TGTGCCAGCAGCTTGGACCCAGGGGAGGTCTACAATGAGCAGTTCTTC.

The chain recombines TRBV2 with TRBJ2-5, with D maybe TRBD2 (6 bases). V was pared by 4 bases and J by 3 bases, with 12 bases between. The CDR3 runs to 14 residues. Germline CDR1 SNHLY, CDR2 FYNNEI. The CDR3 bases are TGTGCCAGCAGTGGGGAGCAGCGGGAAGAGACCCAGTACTTC. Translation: CASSGEQREETQYF.

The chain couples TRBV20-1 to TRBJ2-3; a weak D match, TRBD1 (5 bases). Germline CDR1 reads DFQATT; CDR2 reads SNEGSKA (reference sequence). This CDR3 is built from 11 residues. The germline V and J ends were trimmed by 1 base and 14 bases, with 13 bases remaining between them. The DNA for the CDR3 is TGCAGTGCTAGAGTTGGGGCCGCTCGGTATTTT. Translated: CSARVGAARYF.

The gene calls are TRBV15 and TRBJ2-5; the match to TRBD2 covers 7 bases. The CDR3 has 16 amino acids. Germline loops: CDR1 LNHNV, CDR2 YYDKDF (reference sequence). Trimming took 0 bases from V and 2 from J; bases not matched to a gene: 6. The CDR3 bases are TGTGCCACCAGCAGAGACCTCCTAGCGGTTCAAGAGACCCAGTACTTC. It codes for CATSRDLLAVQETQYF.

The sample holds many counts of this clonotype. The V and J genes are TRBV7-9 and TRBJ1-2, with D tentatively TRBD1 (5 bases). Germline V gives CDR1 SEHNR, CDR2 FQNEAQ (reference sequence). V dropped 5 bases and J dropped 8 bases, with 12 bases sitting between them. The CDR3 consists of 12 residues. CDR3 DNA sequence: TGTGCCAGCAGCCCTTCTCCAGGGGGCTACACCTTC. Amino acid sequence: CASSPSPGGYTF.

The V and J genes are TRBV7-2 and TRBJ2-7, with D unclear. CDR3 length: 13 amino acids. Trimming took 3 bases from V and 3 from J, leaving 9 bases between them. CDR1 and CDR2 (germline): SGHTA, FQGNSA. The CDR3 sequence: CASSFGWSYEQYF. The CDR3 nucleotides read TGTGCCAGCAGCTTTGGCTGGAGCTACGAGCAGTACTTC.

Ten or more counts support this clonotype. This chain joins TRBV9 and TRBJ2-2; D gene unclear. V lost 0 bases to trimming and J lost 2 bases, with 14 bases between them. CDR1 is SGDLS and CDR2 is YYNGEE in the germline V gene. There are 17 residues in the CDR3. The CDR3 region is CASSVDPGAINTGELFF. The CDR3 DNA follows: TGTGCCAGCAGCGTAGATCCAGGAGCCATAAACACCGGGGAGCTGTTTTTT.

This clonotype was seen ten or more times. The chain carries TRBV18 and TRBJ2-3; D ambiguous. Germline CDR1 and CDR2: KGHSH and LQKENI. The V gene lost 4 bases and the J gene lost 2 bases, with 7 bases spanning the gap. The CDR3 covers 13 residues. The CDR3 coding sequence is TGTGCCAGCTCACTACTGTTCACAGATACGCAGTATTTT. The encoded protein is CASSLLFTDTQYF.

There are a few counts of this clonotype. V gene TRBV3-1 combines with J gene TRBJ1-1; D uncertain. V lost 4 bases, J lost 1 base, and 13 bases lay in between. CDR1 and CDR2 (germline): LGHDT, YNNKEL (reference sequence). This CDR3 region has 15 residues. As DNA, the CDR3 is TGTGCCAGCAGCCCACTACTCCTGGGGAACACTGAAGCTTTCTTT. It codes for CASSPLLLGNTEAFF.

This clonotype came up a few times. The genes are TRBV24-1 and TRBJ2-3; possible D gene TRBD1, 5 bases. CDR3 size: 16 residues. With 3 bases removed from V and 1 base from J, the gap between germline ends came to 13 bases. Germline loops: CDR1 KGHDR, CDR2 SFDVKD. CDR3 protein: CATSDPREGGTDTQYF. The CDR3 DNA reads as TGTGCCACCAGTGATCCCAGGGAAGGAGGCACAGATACGCAGTATTTT.

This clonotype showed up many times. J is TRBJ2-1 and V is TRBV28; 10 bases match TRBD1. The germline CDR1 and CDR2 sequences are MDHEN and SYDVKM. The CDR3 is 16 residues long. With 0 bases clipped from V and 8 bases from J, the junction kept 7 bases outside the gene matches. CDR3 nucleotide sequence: TGTGCCAGCAGTTTATGGGTGGGACAGGGGTCGGATGAGCAGTTCTTC. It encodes CASSLWVGQGSDEQFF.

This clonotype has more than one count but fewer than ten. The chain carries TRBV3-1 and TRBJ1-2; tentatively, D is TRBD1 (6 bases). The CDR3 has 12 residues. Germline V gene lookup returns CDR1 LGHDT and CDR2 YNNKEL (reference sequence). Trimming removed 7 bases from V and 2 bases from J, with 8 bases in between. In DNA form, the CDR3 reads TGTGCCAGCACCCAGGGGAACTATGGCTACACCTTC. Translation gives CASTQGNYGYTF. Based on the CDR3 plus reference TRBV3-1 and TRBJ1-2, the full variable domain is DTAVSQTPKYLVTQMGNDKSIKCEQNLGHDTMYWYKQDSKKFLKIMFSYNNKELIINETVPNRFSPKSPDKAHLNLHINSLELGDSAVYFCASTQGNYGYTFGSGTRLTVV.

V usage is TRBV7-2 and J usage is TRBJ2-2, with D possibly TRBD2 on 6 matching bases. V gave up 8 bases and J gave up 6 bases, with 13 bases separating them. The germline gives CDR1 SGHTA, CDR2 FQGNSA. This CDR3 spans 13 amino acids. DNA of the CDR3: TGTGCCAGCGGGGACTGGAGGGCCGGGGAGCTGTTTTTT. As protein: CASGDWRAGELFF.

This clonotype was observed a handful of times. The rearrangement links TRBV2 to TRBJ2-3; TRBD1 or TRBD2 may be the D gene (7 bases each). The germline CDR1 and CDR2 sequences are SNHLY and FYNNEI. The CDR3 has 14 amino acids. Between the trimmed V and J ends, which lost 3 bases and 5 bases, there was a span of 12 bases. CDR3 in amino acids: CASSDRRGGDTQYF. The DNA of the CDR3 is TGTGCCAGCAGTGACCGCAGGGGGGGAGATACGCAGTATTTT. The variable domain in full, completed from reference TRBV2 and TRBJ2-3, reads EPEVTQTPSHQVTQMGQEVILRCVPISNHLYFYWYRQILGQKVEFLVSFYNNEISEKSEIFDDQFSVERPDGSNFTLKIRSTKLEDSAMYFCASSDRRGGDTQYFGPGTRLTVL.

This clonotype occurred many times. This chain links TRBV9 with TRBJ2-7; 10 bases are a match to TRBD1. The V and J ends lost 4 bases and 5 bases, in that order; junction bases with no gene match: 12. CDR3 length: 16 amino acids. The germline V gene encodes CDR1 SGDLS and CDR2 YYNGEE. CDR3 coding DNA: TGTGCCAGCAGCCCCCGTGGAAGGGACAGGGGTAACGAGCAGTACTTC. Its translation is CASSPRGRDRGNEQYF.

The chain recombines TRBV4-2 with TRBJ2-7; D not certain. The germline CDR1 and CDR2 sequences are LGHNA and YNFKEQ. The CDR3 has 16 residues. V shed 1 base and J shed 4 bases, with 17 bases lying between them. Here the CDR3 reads CASSQAEAASGYEQYF. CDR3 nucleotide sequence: TGTGCCAGCAGCCAAGCAGAGGCAGCGTCTGGTTACGAGCAGTACTTC.

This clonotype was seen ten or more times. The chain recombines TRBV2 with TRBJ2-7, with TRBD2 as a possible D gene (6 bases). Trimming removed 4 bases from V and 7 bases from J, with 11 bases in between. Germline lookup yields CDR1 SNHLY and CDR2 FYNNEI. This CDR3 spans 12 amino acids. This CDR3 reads CASSGDSGEQYF. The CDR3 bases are TGTGCCAGCAGTGGGGACTCGGGGGAGCAGTACTTC.

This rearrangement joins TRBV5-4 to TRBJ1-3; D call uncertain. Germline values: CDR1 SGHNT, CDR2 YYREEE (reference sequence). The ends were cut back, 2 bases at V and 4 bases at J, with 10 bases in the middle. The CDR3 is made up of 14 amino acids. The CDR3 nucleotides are TGTGCCAGCAGCTTAGGGAATTCAGGAAACACCATATATTTT. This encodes CASSLGNSGNTIYF.

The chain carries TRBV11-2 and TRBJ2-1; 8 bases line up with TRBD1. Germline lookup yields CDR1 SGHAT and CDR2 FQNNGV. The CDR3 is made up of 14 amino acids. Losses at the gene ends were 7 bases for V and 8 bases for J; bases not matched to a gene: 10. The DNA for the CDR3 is TGTGCCAGCACCAAAATTGACAGGGGTGATGAGCAGTTCTTC. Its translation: CASTKIDRGDEQFF.

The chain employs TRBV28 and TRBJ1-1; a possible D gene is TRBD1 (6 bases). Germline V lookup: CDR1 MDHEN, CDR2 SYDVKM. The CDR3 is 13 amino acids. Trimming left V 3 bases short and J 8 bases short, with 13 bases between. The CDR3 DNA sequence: TGTGCCAGCAGTTTGGGGCCGCAGGGGGAAGCTTTCTTT. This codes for CASSLGPQGEAFF.

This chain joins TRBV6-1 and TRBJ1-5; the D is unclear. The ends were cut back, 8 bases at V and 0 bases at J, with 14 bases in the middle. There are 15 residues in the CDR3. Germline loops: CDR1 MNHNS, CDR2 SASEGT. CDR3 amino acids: CASHLLKYSNQPQHF. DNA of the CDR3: TGTGCCAGCCATCTCCTTAAGTATAGCAATCAGCCCCAGCATTTT.

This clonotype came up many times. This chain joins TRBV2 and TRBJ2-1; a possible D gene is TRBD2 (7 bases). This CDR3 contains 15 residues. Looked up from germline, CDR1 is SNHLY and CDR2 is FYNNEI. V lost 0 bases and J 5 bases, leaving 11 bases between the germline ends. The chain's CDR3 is CASSEARGRHNEQFF. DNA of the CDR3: TGTGCCAGCAGTGAAGCGCGGGGGCGACACAATGAGCAGTTCTTC.

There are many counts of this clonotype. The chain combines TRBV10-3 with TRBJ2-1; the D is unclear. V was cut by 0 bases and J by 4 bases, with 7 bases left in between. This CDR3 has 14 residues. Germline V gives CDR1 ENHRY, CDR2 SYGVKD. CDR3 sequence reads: CAISESTEYNEQFF. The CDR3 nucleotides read TGTGCCATCAGTGAGTCTACAGAATACAATGAGCAGTTCTTC.